This T cell receptor (beta chain) is drawn from a study of T cells in Graves' hyperthyroidism and ophthalmopathy. The study, taken as a whole, reports: Among clonotypes expanded in thyroid above 0.001, most were also found in blood.

The TCR beta CDR3 regions underwent amplification using RNA transcripts as the source. TCR CDR3 regions were first amplified by RT-PCR with HTBI primers. Using its own MiXCR run on the multiplex PCR reads, TCRdb lists one record per CDR3 protein. The profile covers a few hundred thousand distinct CDR3 sequences, with under 20% appearing a single time and roughly two fifths taken by the ten largest. Pregnant or lactating patients were excluded, as were those with uncontrolled infection or other autoimmune disease. Orbital computed tomography and thyroid ultrasound, together with serum TRAb and thyroxine and clinical symptoms, were used for diagnoses. Germline CDR1 SEHNR, CDR2 FQNEAQ (reference sequence). Trimming shortened V by 3 bases and J by 1 base, and 18 bases separated the two germline ends. The CDR3 contains 18 residues. Concerning this clonotype: Its target is not known.

The chain carries TRBV7-9 and TRBJ2-2, with D hard to call. The specimen was blood. The source of this sequence is a man younger than 35 with Graves' ophthalmopathy. In nucleotides, the CDR3 is TGTGCCAGCAGCTTCCCCGGGTGGGCGACCTTGAACACCGGGGAGCTGTTTTTT. Its protein product is CASSFPGWATLNTGELFF. The variable domain in full, completed from reference TRBV7-9 and TRBJ2-2, reads DTGVSQNPRHKITKRGQNVTFRCDPISEHNRLYWYRQTLGQGPEFLTYFQNEAQLEKSRLLSDRFSAERPKGSFSTLEIQRTEQGDSAMYLCASSFPGWATLNTGELFFGEGSRLTVL.